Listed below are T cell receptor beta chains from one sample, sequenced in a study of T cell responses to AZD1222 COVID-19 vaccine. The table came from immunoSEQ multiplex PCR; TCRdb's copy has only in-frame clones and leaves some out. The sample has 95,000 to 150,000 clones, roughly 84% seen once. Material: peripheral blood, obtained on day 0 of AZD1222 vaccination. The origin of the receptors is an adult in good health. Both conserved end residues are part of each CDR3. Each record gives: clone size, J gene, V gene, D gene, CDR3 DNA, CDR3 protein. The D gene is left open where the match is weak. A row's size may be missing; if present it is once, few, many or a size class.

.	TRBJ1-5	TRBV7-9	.	TGTGCCAGCAGCCCTGGACTCCTTGGGGGCAATCAGCCCCAGCATTTT	CASSPGLLGGNQPQHF
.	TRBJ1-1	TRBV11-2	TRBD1	TGTGCCAGCAGAGGACAGGGCAACACTGAAGCTTTCTTT	CASRGQGNTEAFF
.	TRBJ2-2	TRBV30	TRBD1	TGTGCCTGGAGTGTAATTGGACAGGCCGCCCCGGGGGAGCTGTTTTTT	CAWSVIGQAAPGELFF
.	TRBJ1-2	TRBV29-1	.	TGCAGCGTTGAAGGAATTGAGGGGATCTATGGCTACACCTTC	CSVEGIEGIYGYTF
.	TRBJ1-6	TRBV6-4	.	TGTGCCAGCAGTTCAGGGAGCAGTCCCCTCCACTTT	CASSSGSSPLHF
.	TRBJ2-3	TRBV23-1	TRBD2	TGCGCCAGCAGTCAACCGACTAGCGGGGGCCTTAGCACAGATACGCAGTATTTT	CASSQPTSGGLSTDTQYF
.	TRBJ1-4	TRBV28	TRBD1	TGTGCCAGCAGCCCCCAGGGGGCGAGAGAAAAACTGTTTTTT	CASSPQGAREKLFF
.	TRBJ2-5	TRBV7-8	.	TGTGCCAGCAGCATCCGCGGCCAAGAGACCCAGTACTTC	CASSIRGQETQYF
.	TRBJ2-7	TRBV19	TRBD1	TGTGCCAGTTCGATCCGGGACAGGAGTTACGAGCAGTACTTC	CASSIRDRSYEQYF
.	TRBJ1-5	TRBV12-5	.	TGTGCTAGTGGTTTGGTCCAGGGTAACAGCAATCAGCCCCAGCATTTT	CASGLVQGNSNQPQHF
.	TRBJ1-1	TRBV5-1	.	TGCGCCAGCAGCTTGGGGCAGTTTAACACTGAAGCTTTCTTT	CASSLGQFNTEAFF
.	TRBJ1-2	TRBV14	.	TGTGCCAGCAGCCCCACTAACTATGGCTACACCTTC	CASSPTNYGYTF
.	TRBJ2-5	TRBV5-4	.	TGTGCCACGGGAATTGGGGGGAGATCAAACCAAGAGACCCAGTACTTC	CATGIGGRSNQETQYF
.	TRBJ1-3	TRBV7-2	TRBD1	TGTGCCAGCAGCTTAGTTGGACAGGGGTTTTCTGGAAACACCATATATTTT	CASSLVGQGFSGNTIYF
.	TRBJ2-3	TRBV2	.	TGTGCCAGCAGGTCGGATGGCTATACAGATACGCAGTATTTT	CASRSDGYTDTQYF
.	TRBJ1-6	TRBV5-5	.	TGTGCCACTCAAGTTTTAGACAGGACCTATAATTCACCCCTCCACTTT	CATQVLDRTYNSPLHF
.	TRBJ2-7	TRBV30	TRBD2	TGTGCCTGGAGCGGTGGGGGAGGGCTAGCGGACTACGAGCAGTACTTC	CAWSGGGGLADYEQYF
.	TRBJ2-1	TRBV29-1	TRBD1	TGCAGCGACGGGACAGGACCCTACAATGAGCAGTTCTTC	CSDGTGPYNEQFF
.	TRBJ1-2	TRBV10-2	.	TGCGCCAGCCGGCCAGACAATACTAACTATGGCTACACCTTC	CASRPDNTNYGYTF
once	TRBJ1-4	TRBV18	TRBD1	TGTGCCAGCTCACACTCGGACAGGACTAATGAAAAACTGTTTTTT	CASSHSDRTNEKLFF
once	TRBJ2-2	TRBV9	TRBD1	TGTGCCAGCAGCGTCCAGGGGGCCGGGGAGCTGTTTTTT	CASSVQGAGELFF
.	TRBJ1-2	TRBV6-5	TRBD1	TGTGCCAGCAGTTACTCGAAAAGGACAGGGGCGTGGGGCTACACCTTC	CASSYSKRTGAWGYTF
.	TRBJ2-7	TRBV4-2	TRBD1	TGTGCCAGCAGCCAAGTCTCGGACAGGGGATACGAGCAGTACTTC	CASSQVSDRGYEQYF
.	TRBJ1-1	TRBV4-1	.	TGCGCCAGCAGCCACGGGGCGCTGGGCACTGAAGCTTTCTTT	CASSHGALGTEAFF
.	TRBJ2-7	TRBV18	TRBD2	TGTGCCAGCTCACCACGGACTAGCGGGAGTACCTACGAGCAGTACTTC	CASSPRTSGSTYEQYF
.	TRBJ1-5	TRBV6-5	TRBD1	TGTGTCAGCAGTTCAGACAGGGTAGGGGCCCAGCATTTT	CVSSSDRVGAQHF
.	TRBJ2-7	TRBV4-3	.	TGCGCCAGCAGCCAAGATCGGACACGGAGGGGCGAGCAGTACTTC	CASSQDRTRRGEQYF
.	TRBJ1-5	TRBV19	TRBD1	TGTGCCAGTAGTATCGAGGGGGCGAGCAATCAGCCCCAGCATTTT	CASSIEGASNQPQHF
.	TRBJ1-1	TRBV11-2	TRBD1	TGTGCCAGCAGCCTGATCGGACAGGGGGCCATCATGGCTTTCTTT	CASSLIGQGAIMAFF
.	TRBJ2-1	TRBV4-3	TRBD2	TGCGCCAGCAGCGGGGAGCGCGGGGGCTACAATGAGCAGTTCTTC	CASSGERGGYNEQFF
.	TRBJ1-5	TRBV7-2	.	TGTGCCAGCAGCTTCGGAAATCAGCCCCAGCATTTT	CASSFGNQPQHF
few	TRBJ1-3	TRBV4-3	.	TGCGCCAGCAGCATAGGACATTTATCTGGAAACACCATATATTTT	CASSIGHLSGNTIYF
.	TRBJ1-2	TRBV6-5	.	TGTGCCAGCAGCCTCGGGGTTAACTATGGCTACACCTTC	CASSLGVNYGYTF
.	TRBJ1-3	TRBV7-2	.	TGTGCCAGCAGCTTAGATCGGGAGGGACTGGGGTATTTT	CASSLDREGLGYF
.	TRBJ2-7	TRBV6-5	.	TGTGCCGGGGGGGCAGGGCTGGCCTACGAGCAGTACTTC	CAGGAGLAYEQYF
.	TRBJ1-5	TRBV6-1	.	TGTGCCAGCAGTGAACCGGCAGTCATTCAGCCCCAGCATTTT	CASSEPAVIQPQHF
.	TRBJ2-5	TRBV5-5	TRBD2	TGTGCCAGCATACTTAGCGGGGTCGAGACCCAGTACTTC	CASILSGVETQYF
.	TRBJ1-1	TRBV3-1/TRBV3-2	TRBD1	TGTGCCAGCAGCCAAGATCAGGACAGGGCATATGAAGCTTTCTTT	CASSQDQDRAYEAFF
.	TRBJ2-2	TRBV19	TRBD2	TGTGCCAGTAGTATTGGACTAGCGGGGGTGTACACCGGGGAGCTGTTTTTT	CASSIGLAGVYTGELFF
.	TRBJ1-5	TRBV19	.	TGTGCCAGTGTAAGGATAGGGAGCAATCAGCCCCAGCATTTT	CASVRIGSNQPQHF
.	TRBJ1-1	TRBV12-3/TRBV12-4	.	TGTGCCAGCAGTTTGATGAAGTCGAGGGGTTTCTTT	CASSLMKSRGFF
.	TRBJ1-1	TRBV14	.	TGTGCCAGCAGCCAAGAGGGGGGGGAACACTCTGAAGCTTTCTTT	CASSQEGGEHSEAFF
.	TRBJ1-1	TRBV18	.	TGTGCCAGCCGAGGGGACGGGGACACTGAAGCTTTCTTT	CASRGDGDTEAFF
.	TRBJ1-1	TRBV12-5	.	TGTGCTAGTGGCCCCGCAGGGCAGAACACTGAAGCTTTCTTT	CASGPAGQNTEAFF
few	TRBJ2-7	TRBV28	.	TGTGCCAGCTCCCCGAGGGACGTAGCGTTCAGCTCCTACGAGCAGTACTTC	CASSPRDVAFSSYEQYF
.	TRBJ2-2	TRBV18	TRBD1	TGTGCCAGCTCACCCGGGACAGTCAGGTCCGCCGGGGAGCTGTTTTTT	CASSPGTVRSAGELFF
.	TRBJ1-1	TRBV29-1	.	TGCAGCGTTGAAGTCACGGTTGGCCGAGCTTTCTTT	CSVEVTVGRAFF
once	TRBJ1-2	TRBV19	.	TGTGCCAGTAGTATGCGGGGATTCCAGGGTGGCTACACCTTC	CASSMRGFQGGYTF
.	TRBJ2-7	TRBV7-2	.	TGTGCCAGCAGCCCTCTCGGGGTGACGTACGAGCAGTACTTC	CASSPLGVTYEQYF